This TCR beta chain comes out of a study of cytomegalovirus exposure and HLA in healthy donors. This CDR3 spans 15 amino acids. V lost 5 bases to trimming and J lost 1 base, with 14 bases between them. In germline, CDR1 is MNHNY, CDR2 SVGAGI (reference sequence). Here immunoSEQ multiplex PCR was the method, and the copy in TCRdb shows in-frame clones only, minus some. The data hold 250,000 to 350,000 clones, with approximately 87% observed a single time. Input material: PBMCs. This clonotype was sampled from a young woman in good health and CMV-seronegative. The chain employs TRBV6-6 and TRBJ1-1; D might be TRBD1 (6 bases). The CDR3, as DNA: TGTGCCAGCAGTCTACCCCGGACAGCGAACACTGAAGCTTTCTTT. Translation: CASSLPRTANTEAFF.